The rows below give T cell receptor beta chains drawn from one sample of a study of cytomegalovirus exposure and HLA in healthy donors. This table comes from immunoSEQ multiplex PCR, and its TCRdb copy is limited to in-frame clones, with some not included. The sample lists 150,000 to 200,000 clones, 72% occurring once. Material: PBMCs. Every receptor here comes from a human donor in good health. Both conserved end residues are part of each CDR3. D genes are given only for firm matches.

len	v_gene	d_gene	j_gene	CDR3aa
14	TRBV6-5	.	TRBJ2-1	CASSDSGSYNEQFF
17	TRBV4-1	.	TRBJ1-2	CASSQDTIAAGANGYTF
12	TRBV5-1	.	TRBJ1-2	CASSSSSRGYTF
13	TRBV7-2	.	TRBJ1-4	CASSRTINEKLFF
11	TRBV6-6	.	TRBJ2-5	CASSQQETQYF
11	TRBV9	.	TRBJ1-3	CASSDMNTIYF
14	TRBV19	TRBD1	TRBJ2-7	CASAPWDRLGEQYF
14	TRBV5-1	TRBD1	TRBJ2-7	CASSLDRGSYEQYF
15	TRBV2	TRBD2	TRBJ2-1	CASRAPSGGANEQFF
15	TRBV5-1	.	TRBJ2-6	CASRALLSGANVLTF
15	TRBV11-2	TRBD1	TRBJ1-1	CASSSPQGGRAEAFF
14	TRBV7-9	.	TRBJ1-2	CASSLGQASYGYTF
17	TRBV7-9	.	TRBJ1-1	CASSPRLTGPVATEAFF
13	TRBV2	.	TRBJ1-2	CASSDGRGGGYTF
14	TRBV27	.	TRBJ1-4	CARIPGWKNEKLFF
16	TRBV11-3	TRBD2	TRBJ2-3	CASSERTSGGSDTQYF
14	TRBV18	.	TRBJ1-4	CASSHSGEDEKLFF
14	TRBV27	TRBD1	TRBJ2-7	CASSRLDRDYEQYF
13	TRBV9	.	TRBJ1-5	CASSVLDNQPQHF
15	TRBV14	TRBD1	TRBJ2-5	CASSQEAGGLETQYF
16	TRBV2	TRBD2	TRBJ2-3	CASSPRERGDIDTQYF
13	TRBV6-5	.	TRBJ1-1	CASRNRINTEAFF
13	TRBV7-3	.	TRBJ1-1	CASSQTGNTEAFF
21	TRBV19	TRBD1	TRBJ1-5	CASSIERRIMNRGKSQQPQHF
13	TRBV6-5	.	TRBJ1-1	CASSYVGGDEAFF
12	TRBV11-2	.	TRBJ2-7	CASSYPNYEQYF
14	TRBV6-6	.	TRBJ1-6	CASSYAAYNSPLHF
18	TRBV2	TRBD1	TRBJ2-6	CASSAPQGARSGANVLTF
15	TRBV5-1	TRBD1	TRBJ1-1	CASSTRTGKNTEAFF
13	TRBV7-9	TRBD2	TRBJ2-7	CASSLEGRGEQYF
17	TRBV4-1	TRBD2	TRBJ2-5	CASSQDARGGGQETQYF
15	TRBV9	.	TRBJ1-6	CASSTSGGYGSPLHF
14	TRBV12-5	TRBD2	.	CASGLEGLDYEQYF
19	TRBV11-2	TRBD2	TRBJ2-5	CASSLDGWVAGESKETQYF
15	TRBV2	.	TRBJ2-2	CASRMNREGTGELFF
11	TRBV7-8	TRBD2	TRBJ2-5	CASSLMREQYF
14	TRBV14	TRBD2	TRBJ2-7	CASSPLAGEGEQYF
15	TRBV11-2	.	TRBJ1-1	CASSLDGAGNTEAFF
12	TRBV5-6	.	TRBJ2-3	CASSFLEDTQYF
16	TRBV5-1	.	TRBJ1-6	CASSLAGSSYNSPLHF
16	TRBV4-1	TRBD2	TRBJ2-5	CASSRFGGTFQETQYF
15	TRBV30	TRBD2	TRBJ2-5	CAWSGSGGQEETQYF
14	TRBV18	.	TRBJ2-7	CASSPLKGAGEQYF
14	TRBV6-5	TRBD1	TRBJ2-7	CASSNSRDSYEQYF
14	TRBV5-6	TRBD1	TRBJ2-7	CASSPYRGVHEQYF
13	TRBV11-1	.	TRBJ2-3	CASSPTLADTQYF
13	TRBV5-4	.	TRBJ2-5	CASSFEAEETQYF
16	TRBV7-2	TRBD1	TRBJ2-1	CASSPRGQGIYNEQFF
13	TRBV6-1	TRBD1	TRBJ1-4	CAAKGQGNEKLFF
16	TRBV11-3	.	TRBJ1-5	CASSSPYKERDQPQHF
14	TRBV6-5	.	TRBJ1-3	CASRTYFSGNTIYF